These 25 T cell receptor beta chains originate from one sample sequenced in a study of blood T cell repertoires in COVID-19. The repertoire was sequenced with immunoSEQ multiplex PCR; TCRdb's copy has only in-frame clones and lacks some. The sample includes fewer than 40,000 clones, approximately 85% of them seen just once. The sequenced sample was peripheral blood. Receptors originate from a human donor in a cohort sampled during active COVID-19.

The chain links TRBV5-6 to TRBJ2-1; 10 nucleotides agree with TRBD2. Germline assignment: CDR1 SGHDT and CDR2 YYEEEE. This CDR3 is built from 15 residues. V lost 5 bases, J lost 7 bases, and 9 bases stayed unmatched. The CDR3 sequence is CASSSLAGARNEQFF. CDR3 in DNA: TGTGCCAGCAGTTCCCTAGCGGGGGCCCGGAATGAGCAGTTCTTC.

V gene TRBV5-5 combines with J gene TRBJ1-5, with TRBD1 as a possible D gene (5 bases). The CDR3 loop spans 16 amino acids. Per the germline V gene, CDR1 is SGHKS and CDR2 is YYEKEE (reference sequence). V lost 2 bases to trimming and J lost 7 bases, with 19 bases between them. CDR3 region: CASSFGIGQGGQPQHF. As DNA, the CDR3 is TGTGCCAGCAGCTTCGGTATTGGGCAGGGAGGACAGCCCCAGCATTTT. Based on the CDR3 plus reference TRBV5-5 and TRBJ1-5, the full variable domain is DAGVTQSPTHLIKTRGQQVTLRCSPISGHKSVSWYQQVLGQGPQFIFQYYEKEERGRGNFPDRFSARQFPNYSSELNVNALLLGDSALYLCASSFGIGQGGQPQHFGDGTRLSIL.

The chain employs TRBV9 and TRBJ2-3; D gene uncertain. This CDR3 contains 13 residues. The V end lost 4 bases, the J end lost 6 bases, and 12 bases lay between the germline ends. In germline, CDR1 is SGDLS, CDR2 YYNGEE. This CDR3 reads CASSIQSWDTQYF. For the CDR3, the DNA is TGTGCCAGCAGCATACAGAGTTGGGATACGCAGTATTTT.

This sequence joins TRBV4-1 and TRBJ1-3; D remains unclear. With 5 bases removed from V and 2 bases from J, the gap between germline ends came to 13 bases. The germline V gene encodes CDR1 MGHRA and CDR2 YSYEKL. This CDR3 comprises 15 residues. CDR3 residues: CASSEPTRTGNTIYF. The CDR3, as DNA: TGCGCCAGCAGCGAACCAACTAGGACTGGAAACACCATATATTTT.

CDR3 coding DNA: TGTGCCAGCAGTTACAGGGGACCGGCCTACGAGCAGTACTTC. Its protein is CASSYRGPAYEQYF. The chain couples TRBV2 to TRBJ2-7, with 7 bases lining up with TRBD1. The CDR3 has 14 amino acids. Germline CDR1 reads SNHLY; CDR2 reads FYNNEI. V was pared by 5 bases and J by 2 bases, with 6 bases of the junction left unmatched.

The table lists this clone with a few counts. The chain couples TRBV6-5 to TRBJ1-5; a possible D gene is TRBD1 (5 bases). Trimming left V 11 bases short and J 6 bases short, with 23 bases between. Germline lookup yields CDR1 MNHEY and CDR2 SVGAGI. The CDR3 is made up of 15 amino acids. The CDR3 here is CAAQSRVGEGQPQHF. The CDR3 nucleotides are TGTGCCGCTCAATCAAGGGTGGGGGAGGGTCAGCCCCAGCATTTT.

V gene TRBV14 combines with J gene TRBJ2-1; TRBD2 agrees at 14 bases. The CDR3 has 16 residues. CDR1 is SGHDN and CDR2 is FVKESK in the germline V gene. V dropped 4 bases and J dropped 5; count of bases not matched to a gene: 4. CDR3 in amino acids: CASSRGTSGGHNEQFF. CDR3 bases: TGTGCCAGCAGCCGAGGGACTAGCGGGGGACACAATGAGCAGTTCTTC. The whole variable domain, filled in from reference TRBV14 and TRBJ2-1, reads EAGVTQFPSHSVIEKGQTVTLRCDPISGHDNLYWYRRVMGKEIKFLLHFVKESKQDESGMPNNRFLAERTGGTYSTLKVQPAELEDSGVYFCASSRGTSGGHNEQFFGPGTRLTVL.

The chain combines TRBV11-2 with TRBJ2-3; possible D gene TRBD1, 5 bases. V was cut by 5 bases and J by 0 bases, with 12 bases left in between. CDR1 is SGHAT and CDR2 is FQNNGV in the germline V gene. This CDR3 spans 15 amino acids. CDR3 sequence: CASSQQVTSTDTQYF. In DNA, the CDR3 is TGTGCCAGCAGCCAACAGGTCACTAGCACAGATACGCAGTATTTT.

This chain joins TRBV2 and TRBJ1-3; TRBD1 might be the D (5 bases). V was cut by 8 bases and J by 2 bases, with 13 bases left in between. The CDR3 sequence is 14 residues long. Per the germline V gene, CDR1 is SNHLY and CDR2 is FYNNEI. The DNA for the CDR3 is TGTGCCAGCCCATGGTCAGGGACTGGAAACACCATATATTTT. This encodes CASPWSGTGNTIYF.

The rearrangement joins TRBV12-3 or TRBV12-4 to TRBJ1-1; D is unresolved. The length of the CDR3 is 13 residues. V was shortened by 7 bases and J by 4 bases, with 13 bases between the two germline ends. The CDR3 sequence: CASTDRAGTEAFF. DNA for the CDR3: TGTGCCAGCACCGATAGGGCGGGCACTGAAGCTTTCTTT.

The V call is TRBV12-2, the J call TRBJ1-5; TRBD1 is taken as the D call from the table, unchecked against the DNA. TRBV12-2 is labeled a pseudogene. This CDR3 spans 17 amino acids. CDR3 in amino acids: CASRLGQGAYGDQPQHF. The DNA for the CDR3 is TGTGCAAGTCGCTTAGGACAGGGGGCCTACGGGGATCAGCCCCAGCATTTT.

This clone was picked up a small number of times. This CDR3 reads CASIWRGRAFF. CDR3 nucleotides: TGTGCCAGCATCTGGAGGGGTAGGGCTTTCTTT. The gene calls are TRBV27 and TRBJ1-1, with D perhaps TRBD1 (5 bases). Trimming shortened V by 7 bases and J by 11 bases, and 14 bases separated the two germline ends. CDR1 is MNHEY and CDR2 is SMNVEV in the germline V gene (reference sequence). The length of the CDR3 is 11 residues.

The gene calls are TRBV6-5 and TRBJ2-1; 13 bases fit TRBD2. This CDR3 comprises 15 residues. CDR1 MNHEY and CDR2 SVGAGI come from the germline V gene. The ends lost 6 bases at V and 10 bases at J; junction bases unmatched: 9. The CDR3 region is CASSSGTSGIGEQFF. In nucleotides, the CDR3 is TGTGCCAGCAGCTCCGGGACTAGCGGGATAGGGGAGCAGTTCTTC.

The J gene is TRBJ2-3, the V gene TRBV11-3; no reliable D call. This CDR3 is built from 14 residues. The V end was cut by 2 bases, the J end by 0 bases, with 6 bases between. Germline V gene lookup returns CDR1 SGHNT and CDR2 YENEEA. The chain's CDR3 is CASSLSGSTDTQYF. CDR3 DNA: TGTGCCAGCAGCTTATCGGGTAGCACAGATACGCAGTATTTT. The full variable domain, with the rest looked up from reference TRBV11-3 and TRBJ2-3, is EAGVVQSPRYKIIEKKQPVAFWCNPISGHNTLYWYLQNLGQGPELLIRYENEEAVDDSQLPKDRFSAERLKGVDSTLKIQPAELGDSAVYLCASSLSGSTDTQYFGPGTRLTVL.

The CDR3 loop reads CASRTGGREKLFF. The CDR3 DNA reads as TGTGCCAGCAGGACAGGGGGACGGGAAAAACTGTTTTTT. The chain recombines TRBV12-3 or TRBV12-4 with TRBJ1-4, with TRBD1 matching over 9 bases. CDR3 length: 13 amino acids. V lost 6 bases, J lost 8 bases, and 4 bases stayed unmatched.

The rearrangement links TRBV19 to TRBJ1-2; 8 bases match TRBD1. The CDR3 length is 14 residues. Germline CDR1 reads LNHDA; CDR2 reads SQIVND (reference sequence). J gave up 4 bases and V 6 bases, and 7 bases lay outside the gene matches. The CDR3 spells CASSDRGEGYGYTF. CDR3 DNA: TGTGCCAGTAGCGACAGGGGTGAAGGCTATGGCTACACCTTC.

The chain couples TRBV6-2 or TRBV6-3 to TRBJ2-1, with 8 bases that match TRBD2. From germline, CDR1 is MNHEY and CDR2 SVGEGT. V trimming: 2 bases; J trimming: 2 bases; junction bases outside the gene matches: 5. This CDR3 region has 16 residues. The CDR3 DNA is TGTGCCAGCAGTTACACCAGCGGGGGAACCTACAATGAGCAGTTCTTC. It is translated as CASSYTSGGTYNEQFF.

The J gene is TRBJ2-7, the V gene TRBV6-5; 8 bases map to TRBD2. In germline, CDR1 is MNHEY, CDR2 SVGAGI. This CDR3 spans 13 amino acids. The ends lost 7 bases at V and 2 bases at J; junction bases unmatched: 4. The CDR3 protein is CASNLSGTYEQYF. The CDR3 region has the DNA TGTGCCAGCAATCTTAGCGGGACCTACGAGCAGTACTTC.

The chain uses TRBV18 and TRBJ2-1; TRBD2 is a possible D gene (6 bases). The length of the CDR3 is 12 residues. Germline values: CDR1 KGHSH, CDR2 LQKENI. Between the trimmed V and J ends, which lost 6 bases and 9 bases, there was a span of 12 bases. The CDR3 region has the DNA TGTGCCAGCTCGCCCCAGGAGGGTGAGCAGTTCTTC. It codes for CASSPQEGEQFF.

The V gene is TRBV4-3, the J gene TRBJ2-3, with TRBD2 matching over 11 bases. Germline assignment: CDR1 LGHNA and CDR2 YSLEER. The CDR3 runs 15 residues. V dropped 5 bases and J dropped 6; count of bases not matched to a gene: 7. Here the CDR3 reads CASSSSGRAADTQYF. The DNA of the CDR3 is TGCGCCAGCAGCAGTAGCGGGAGGGCCGCGGATACGCAGTATTTT.

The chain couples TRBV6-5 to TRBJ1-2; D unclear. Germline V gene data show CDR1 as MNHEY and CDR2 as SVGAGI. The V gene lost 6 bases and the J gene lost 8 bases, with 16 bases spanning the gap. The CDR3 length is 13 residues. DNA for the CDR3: TGTGCCAGCAGCCCGGACTCAATGGGGGGCTACACCTTC. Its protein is CASSPDSMGGYTF.

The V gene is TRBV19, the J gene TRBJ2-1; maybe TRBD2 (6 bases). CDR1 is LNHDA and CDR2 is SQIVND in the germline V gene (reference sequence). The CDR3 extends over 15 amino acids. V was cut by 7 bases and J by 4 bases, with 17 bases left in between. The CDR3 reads CASKTGLSGYNEQFF. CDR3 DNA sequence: TGTGCCAGTAAGACCGGCCTTAGCGGATACAATGAGCAGTTCTTC.

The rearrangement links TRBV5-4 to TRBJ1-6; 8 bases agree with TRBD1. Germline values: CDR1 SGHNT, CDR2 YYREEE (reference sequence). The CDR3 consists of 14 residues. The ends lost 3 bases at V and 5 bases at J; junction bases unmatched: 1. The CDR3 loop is CASSSDRDNSPLHF. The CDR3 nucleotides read TGTGCCAGCAGCTCGGACAGGGATAATTCACCCCTCCACTTT. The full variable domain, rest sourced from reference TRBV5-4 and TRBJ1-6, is ETGVTQSPTHLIKTRGQQVTLRCSSQSGHNTVSWYQQALGQGPQFIFQYYREEENGRGNFPPRFSGLQFPNYSSELNVNALELDDSALYLCASSSDRDNSPLHFGNGTRLTVT.

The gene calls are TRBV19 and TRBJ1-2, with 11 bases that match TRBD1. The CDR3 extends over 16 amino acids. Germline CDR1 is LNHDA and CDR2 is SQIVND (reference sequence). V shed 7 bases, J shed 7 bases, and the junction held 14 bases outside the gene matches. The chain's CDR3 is CASTPKGTGGIGGYTF. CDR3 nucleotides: TGTGCCAGTACCCCAAAGGGGACAGGGGGTATTGGTGGCTACACCTTC. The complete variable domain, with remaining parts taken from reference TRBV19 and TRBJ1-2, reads DGGITQSPKYLFRKEGQNVTLSCEQNLNHDAMYWYRQDPGQGLRLIYYSQIVNDFQKGDIAEGYSVSREKKESFPLTVTSAQKNPTAFYLCASTPKGTGGIGGYTFGSGTRLTVV.

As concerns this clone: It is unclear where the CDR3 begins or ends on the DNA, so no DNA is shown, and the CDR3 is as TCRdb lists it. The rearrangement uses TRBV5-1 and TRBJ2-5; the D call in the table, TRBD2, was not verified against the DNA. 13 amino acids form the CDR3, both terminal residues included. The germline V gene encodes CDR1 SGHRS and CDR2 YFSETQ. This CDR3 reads CASSFGAGETQYF.